These 20 T cell receptor beta chains share one sample of origin, sequenced in a study of Graves' ophthalmopathy and Graves' hyperthyroidism. Beta-chain TCR CDR3 regions were amplified from RNA transcripts. First-round RT-PCR used HTBI primers; second-round multiplex PCR followed. TCRdb re-analysed the multiplex PCR reads in MiXCR, keeping a single row per CDR3 protein. In the table there are 40,000 to 45,000 distinct CDR3 sequences, roughly half of which are singletons. What was sequenced was peripheral blood. The receptors shown here come from an adult man with Graves' ophthalmopathy.

CDR3 protein: CASSPNQGYQPQHF. In nucleotides, the CDR3 is TGTGCCAGCTCACCGAACCAGGGTTATCAGCCCCAGCATTTT. The chain joins TRBV18 to TRBJ1-5; D may be TRBD1 (5 bases). Trimming shortened V by 3 bases and J by 5 bases, and 11 bases separated the two germline ends. There are 14 residues in the CDR3. CDR1 is KGHSH and CDR2 is LQKENI in the germline V gene.

In its sample, this clonotype was seen many times. This rearrangement joins TRBV19 to TRBJ1-5, with 7 bases lining up with TRBD1. Looked up from germline, CDR1 is LNHDA and CDR2 is SQIVND (reference sequence). The CDR3 contains 17 residues. V gave up 5 bases and J gave up 1 base; unmatched junction bases: 11. The DNA for the CDR3 is TGTGCCAGTAGTTCACAAATAGGCAGGGGGAGCAATCAGCCCCAGCATTTT. Protein product: CASSSQIGRGSNQPQHF.

This clonotype was observed at least ten times. J is TRBJ1-6 and V is TRBV6-2 or TRBV6-3, with D perhaps matching TRBD1 (6 bases). Deletions cut 6 bases from V and 6 bases from J, with 21 bases between. The CDR3 spans 17 residues. Germline CDR1 MNHEY, CDR2 SVGEGT. The CDR3 spells CASRSSQGTPANSPLHF. The CDR3 nucleotides read TGTGCCAGCAGATCATCGCAGGGGACACCTGCTAATTCACCCCTCCACTTT.

The rearrangement joins TRBV19 to TRBJ1-6, with D perhaps TRBD1 (6 bases). The V end lost 5 bases, the J end lost 8 bases, and 13 bases lay between the germline ends. There are 14 residues in the CDR3. CDR1 and CDR2 (germline): LNHDA, SQIVND (reference sequence). As DNA, the CDR3 is TGTGCCAGTAGTCCTCGGACAGATCATTCACCCCTCCACTTT. Translating it yields CASSPRTDHSPLHF. Variable domain in full (rest from reference TRBV19 and TRBJ1-6): DGGITQSPKYLFRKEGQNVTLSCEQNLNHDAMYWYRQDPGQGLRLIYYSQIVNDFQKGDIAEGYSVSREKKESFPLTVTSAQKNPTAFYLCASSPRTDHSPLHFGNGTRLTVT.

The table lists this clonotype with many counts. The chain carries TRBV19 and TRBJ1-1; the D is unclear. The germline V and J ends were trimmed by 4 bases and 1 base, with 10 bases remaining between them. This CDR3 region has 14 residues. From germline, CDR1 is LNHDA and CDR2 SQIVND (reference sequence). The CDR3 is CASSNTAWNTEAFF. The CDR3 nucleotides read TGTGCCAGTAGTAACACTGCATGGAACACTGAAGCTTTCTTT.

In this sample, this clonotype turned up many times. With a much larger clone just one base away, this may be a read error. The V call is TRBV15, the J call TRBJ1-4, with D tentatively TRBD1 (6 bases). CDR3 length: 18 amino acids. V lost 0 bases to trimming and J lost 0 bases, with 14 bases between them. CDR1 and CDR2 (germline): LNHNV, YYDKDF (reference sequence). Here the CDR3 reads CATSRDLRGGATNEKLFF. In DNA, the CDR3 is TGTGCCACCAGCAGAGATCTTAGGGGGGGAGCAACTAATGAAAAACTGTTTTTT. The full variable domain, with the rest looked up from reference TRBV15 and TRBJ1-4, is DAMVIQNPRYQVTQFGKPVTLSCSQTLNHNVMYWYQQKSSQAPKLLFHYYDKDFNNEADTPDNFQSRRPNTSFCFLDIRSPGLGDTAMYLCATSRDLRGGATNEKLFFGSGTQLSVL.

CDR3 DNA sequence: TGTGCCAGCAGCGGAACAGGGGTGGGGGGTGAAAAACTGTTTTTT. It is translated as CASSGTGVGGEKLFF. This sequence joins TRBV7-2 and TRBJ1-4, with 7 bases that match TRBD1. CDR3 length: 15 amino acids. Unmatched junction bases numbered 10, after V lost 5 bases and J lost 7 bases. CDR1 is SGHTA and CDR2 is FQGNSA in the germline V gene. Full variable domain (outside the CDR3, taken from reference TRBV7-2 and TRBJ1-4): GAGVSQSPSNKVTEKGKDVELRCDPISGHTALYWYRQSLGQGLEFLIYFQGNSAPDKSGLPSDRFSAERTGGSVSTLTIQRTQQEDSAVYLCASSGTGVGGEKLFFGSGTQLSVL.

This clonotype was seen ten or more times. V and J are TRBV7-2 and TRBJ2-2; 9 bases are a match to TRBD2. The CDR3 runs to 19 residues. V lost 5 bases to trimming and J lost 0 bases; unmatched junction nucleotides: 13. Germline values: CDR1 SGHTA, CDR2 FQGNSA. The CDR3 DNA follows: TGTGCCAGCAGCCCCTCCGGCGGGAGGGTCCTTACGAACACCGGGGAGCTGTTTTTT. It encodes CASSPSGGRVLTNTGELFF.

This clonotype was picked up one time. A much larger clone lies one base from this, so it may be a read error. The chain combines TRBV4-1 with TRBJ2-1, with a possible D match to TRBD2 (6 bases). With 3 bases removed from V and 2 bases from J, the gap between germline ends came to 17 bases. The CDR3 loop spans 17 amino acids. Looked up from germline, CDR1 is MGHRA and CDR2 is YSYEKL. The CDR3 loop is CASSQGSIRRAYNEQFF. The CDR3 DNA reads TGCGCCAGCAGCCAGGGGTCTATAAGGAGGGCCTACAATGAGCAGTTCTTC.

By share, this clonotype ranks as medium-sized (0.01 to 0.1%). The CDR3 DNA reads as TGTGCCAGCGGCGTAGTCTACGGGGAGCTGTTTTTT. Amino acid sequence: CASGVVYGELFF. The chain joins TRBV2 to TRBJ2-2, with D unresolved. V shed 8 bases and J shed 7 bases, with 11 bases lying between them. Germline V gene lookup returns CDR1 SNHLY and CDR2 FYNNEI. This CDR3 has 12 amino acids. The whole variable domain, filled in from reference TRBV2 and TRBJ2-2, reads EPEVTQTPSHQVTQMGQEVILRCVPISNHLYFYWYRQILGQKVEFLVSFYNNEISEKSEIFDDQFSVERPDGSNFTLKIRSTKLEDSAMYFCASGVVYGELFFGEGSRLTVL.

The chain couples TRBV7-8 to TRBJ2-1; D unclear. V was shortened by 1 base and J by 9 bases, with 13 bases between the two germline ends. Germline CDR1 SGHVS, CDR2 FQNEAQ. The CDR3 loop spans 14 amino acids. The DNA for the CDR3 is TGTGCCAGCAGCTTAGACGGGCTAAGGGCTGAGCAGTTCTTC. This sequence encodes CASSLDGLRAEQFF. The full variable domain, with the rest looked up from reference TRBV7-8 and TRBJ2-1, is GAGVSQSPRYKVAKRGQDVALRCDPISGHVSLFWYQQALGQGPEFLTYFQNEAQLDKSGLPSDRFFAERPEGSVSTLKIQRTQQEDSAVYLCASSLDGLRAEQFFGPGTRLTVL.

This clonotype is medium-sized (0.01 to 0.1%) in the sample. The rearrangement joins TRBV10-3 to TRBJ2-7; possibly TRBD2 for D (5 bases). CDR3 length: 14 residues. Germline V CDR1 and CDR2: ENHRY, SYGVKD. Trimming took off 4 bases at V and 0 bases at J, with 10 bases between the two ends. The CDR3 loop is CAISGTGNSYEQYF. The CDR3 DNA sequence: TGTGCCATCAGTGGGACCGGGAACTCCTACGAGCAGTACTTC.

On this clonotype itself: A junction boundary mismatches the germline segment, possibly from a read error. V gene TRBV7-2 combines with J gene TRBJ2-7, with 7 bases fitting TRBD1. The CDR3 is made up of 13 amino acids. Germline V CDR1 and CDR2: SGHTA, FQGNSA. CDR3 protein: CASSETGVRVQYF. The CDR3, as DNA: TGCGCCAGCAGCGAAACAGGGGTTCGGGTGCAGTACTTC.

This clonotype was seen many times. V is TRBV5-4 and J is TRBJ2-2; 12 positions match TRBD2. Germline trimming cut 4 bases from V and 8 bases from J; bases unmatched to any gene: 9. The CDR3 consists of 16 residues. Looked up from germline, CDR1 is SGHNT and CDR2 is YYREEE (reference sequence). CDR3 coding DNA: TGTGCCAGCAGCCAAGGACTAGCGGGACTTTCTGGGGAGCTGTTTTTT. It specifies CASSQGLAGLSGELFF. The full variable domain, rest sourced from reference TRBV5-4 and TRBJ2-2, is ETGVTQSPTHLIKTRGQQVTLRCSSQSGHNTVSWYQQALGQGPQFIFQYYREEENGRGNFPPRFSGLQFPNYSSELNVNALELDDSALYLCASSQGLAGLSGELFFGEGSRLTVL.

The chain's CDR3 is CASSGEQNNYGYTF. The CDR3 DNA reads TGTGCCAGCAGCGGCGAACAGAATAACTATGGCTACACCTTC. The V call is TRBV5-4, the J call TRBJ1-2; D not resolved. The V end was cut by 4 bases, the J end by 1 base, with 11 bases between. The CDR3 runs to 14 residues. In germline, CDR1 is SGHNT, CDR2 YYREEE (reference sequence).

This sequence joins TRBV20-1 and TRBJ2-3; D is ambiguous. Germline V gives CDR1 DFQATT, CDR2 SNEGSKA (reference sequence). There are 13 residues in the CDR3. The germline V and J ends were trimmed by 4 bases and 11 bases, with 19 bases remaining between them. Here the CDR3 DNA reads TGCAGTGCTAAAGACTTCGGTTGGAATGAGCAGTATTTT. Protein: CSAKDFGWNEQYF.

A few counts support this clonotype. The chain links TRBV5-1 to TRBJ2-7, with TRBD1 identical over 9 bases. The CDR3 extends over 15 amino acids. J was trimmed by 4 bases and V by 0 bases; bases with no gene match: 5. Germline CDR1 reads SGHRS; CDR2 reads YFSETQ. As DNA, the CDR3 is TGCGCCAGCAGCTTGGCGGGGACAGGGATTTACGAGCAGTACTTC. Encoded protein: CASSLAGTGIYEQYF.

This rearrangement joins TRBV7-2 to TRBJ1-2; possible D gene TRBD1, 5 bases. V was clipped by 6 bases and J by 6 bases, with 20 bases between them. Germline lookup yields CDR1 SGHTA and CDR2 FQGNSA. The CDR3 extends over 15 amino acids. The CDR3 sequence is CASSLLPGTADGYTF. The CDR3, as DNA: TGTGCCAGCAGTTTGCTTCCGGGGACCGCAGATGGCTACACCTTC.

This clonotype was seen repeatedly, ten times or more. The chain carries TRBV5-1 and TRBJ2-7; 11 nucleotides agree with TRBD2. The CDR3 consists of 15 residues. Germline V lookup: CDR1 SGHRS, CDR2 YFSETQ. The J segment lost 5 bases and the V segment lost 4 bases, leaving 8 bases of the junction unmatched. CDR3 region: CASSPASGRSHEQYF. CDR3 nucleotides: TGCGCCAGCAGCCCGGCTAGCGGGAGGTCCCACGAGCAGTACTTC.

As regards this clonotype: This may be a read error: a much more frequent sequence differs by one nucleotide. The chain recombines TRBV27 with TRBJ2-1; D might be TRBD2 (6 bases). The CDR3 extends over 15 amino acids. Germline CDR1 reads MNHEY; CDR2 reads SMNVEV (reference sequence). CDR3 sequence reads: CASSLTRGRYKEQFF. The CDR3 DNA sequence: TGTGCCAGCAGTTTGACGCGGGGTAGGTACAAGGAGCAGTTCTTC.